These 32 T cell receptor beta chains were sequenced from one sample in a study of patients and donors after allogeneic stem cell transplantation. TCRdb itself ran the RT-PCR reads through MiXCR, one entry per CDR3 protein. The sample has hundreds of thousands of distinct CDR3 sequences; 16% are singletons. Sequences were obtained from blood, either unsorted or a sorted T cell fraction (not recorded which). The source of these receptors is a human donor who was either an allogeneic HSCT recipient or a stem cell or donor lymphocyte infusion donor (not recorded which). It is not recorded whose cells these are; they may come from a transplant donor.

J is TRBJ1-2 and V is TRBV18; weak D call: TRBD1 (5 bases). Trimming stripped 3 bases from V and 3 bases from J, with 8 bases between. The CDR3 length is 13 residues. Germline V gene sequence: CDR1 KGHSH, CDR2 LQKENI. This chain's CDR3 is CASSPLTDYGYTF. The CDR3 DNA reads TGTGCCAGCTCACCGCTGACAGACTATGGCTACACCTTC.

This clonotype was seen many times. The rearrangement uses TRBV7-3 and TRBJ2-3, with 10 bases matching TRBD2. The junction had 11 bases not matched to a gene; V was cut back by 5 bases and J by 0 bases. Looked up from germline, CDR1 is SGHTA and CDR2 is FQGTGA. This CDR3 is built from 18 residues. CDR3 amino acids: CASSRSGRLGLSTDTQYF. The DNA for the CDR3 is TGTGCCAGCAGCCGTAGCGGGAGGTTAGGACTCAGCACAGATACGCAGTATTTT.

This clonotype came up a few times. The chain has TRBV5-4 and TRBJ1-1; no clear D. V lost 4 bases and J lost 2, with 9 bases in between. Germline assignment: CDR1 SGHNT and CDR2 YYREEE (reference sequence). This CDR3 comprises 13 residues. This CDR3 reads CASSPDPNTEAFF. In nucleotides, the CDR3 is TGTGCCAGCAGCCCCGATCCTAACACTGAAGCTTTCTTT.

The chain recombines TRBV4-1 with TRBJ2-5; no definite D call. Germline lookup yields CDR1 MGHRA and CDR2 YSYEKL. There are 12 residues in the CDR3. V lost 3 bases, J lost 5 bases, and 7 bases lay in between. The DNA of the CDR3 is TGCGCCAGCAGCCATACAAGGGAGACCCAGTACTTC. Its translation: CASSHTRETQYF.

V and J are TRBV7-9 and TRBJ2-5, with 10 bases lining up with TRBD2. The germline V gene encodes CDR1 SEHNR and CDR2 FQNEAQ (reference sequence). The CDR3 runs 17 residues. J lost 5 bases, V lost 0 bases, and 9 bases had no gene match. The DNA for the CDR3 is TGTGCCAGCAGCTTAGCGCGCTCTAGCGGGAGTTTGGAGACCCAGTACTTC. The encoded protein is CASSLARSSGSLETQYF. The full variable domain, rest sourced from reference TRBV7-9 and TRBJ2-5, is DTGVSQNPRHKITKRGQNVTFRCDPISEHNRLYWYRQTLGQGPEFLTYFQNEAQLEKSRLLSDRFSAERPKGSFSTLEIQRTEQGDSAMYLCASSLARSSGSLETQYFGPGTRLLVL.

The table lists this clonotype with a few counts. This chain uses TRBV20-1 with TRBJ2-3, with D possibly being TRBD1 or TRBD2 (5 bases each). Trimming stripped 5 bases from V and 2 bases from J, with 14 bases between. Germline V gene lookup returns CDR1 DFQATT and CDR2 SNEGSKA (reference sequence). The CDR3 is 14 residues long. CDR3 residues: CSAAPRGATDTQYF. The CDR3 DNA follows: TGCAGTGCTGCCCCTAGAGGGGCCACAGATACGCAGTATTTT.

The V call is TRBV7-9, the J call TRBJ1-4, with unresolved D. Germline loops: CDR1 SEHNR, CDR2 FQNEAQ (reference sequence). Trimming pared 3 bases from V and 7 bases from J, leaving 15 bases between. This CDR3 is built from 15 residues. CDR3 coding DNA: TGTGCCAGCAGCTTCTTGCCGGGCGGGAGTGAAAAACTGTTTTTT. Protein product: CASSFLPGGSEKLFF.

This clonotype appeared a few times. CDR3: CATSAPGGTEETQYF. The CDR3 bases are TGTGCCACCAGTGCCCCTGGAGGGACCGAAGAGACCCAGTACTTC. The rearrangement uses TRBV24-1 and TRBJ2-5, with D possibly matching TRBD2 (6 bases). CDR3 length: 15 amino acids. The ends were cut back, 5 bases at V and 3 bases at J, with 15 bases in the middle. Germline CDR1 and CDR2: KGHDR and SFDVKD.

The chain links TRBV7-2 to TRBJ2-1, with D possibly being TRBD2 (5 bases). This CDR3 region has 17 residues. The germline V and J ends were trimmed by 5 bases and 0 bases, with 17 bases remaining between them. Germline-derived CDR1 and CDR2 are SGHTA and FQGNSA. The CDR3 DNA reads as TGTGCCAGCAGCCCCTTTAGCGAAATGAGCTCCTACAATGAGCAGTTCTTC. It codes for CASSPFSEMSSYNEQFF.

The CDR3 DNA is TGTGCCAGCAGCGCACCACGCAGGTTTGAAGAAGCTTTCTTT. This sequence encodes CASSAPRRFEEAFF. The chain has TRBV7-2 and TRBJ1-1, with unresolved D. CDR3 length: 14 amino acids. V dropped 5 bases and J dropped 8 bases, with 18 bases sitting between them. Germline CDR1 and CDR2: SGHTA and FQGNSA.

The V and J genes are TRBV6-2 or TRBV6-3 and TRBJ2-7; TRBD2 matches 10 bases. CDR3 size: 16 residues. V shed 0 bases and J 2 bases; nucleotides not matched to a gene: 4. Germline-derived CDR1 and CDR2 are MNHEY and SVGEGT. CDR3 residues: CASSYSITSGAYEQYF. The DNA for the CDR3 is TGTGCCAGCAGTTACTCGATTACTAGCGGGGCCTACGAGCAGTACTTC.

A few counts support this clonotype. The CDR3 bases are TGTGCCAGCAGTTTGTCGCAGGGGGCAGGTAACACTGAAGCTTTCTTT. Protein product: CASSLSQGAGNTEAFF. V is TRBV28 and J is TRBJ1-1; 8 nucleotides align to TRBD1. V lost 3 bases, J lost 2 bases, and 8 bases stayed unmatched. CDR1 is MDHEN and CDR2 is SYDVKM in the germline V gene. The CDR3 sequence is 16 residues long.

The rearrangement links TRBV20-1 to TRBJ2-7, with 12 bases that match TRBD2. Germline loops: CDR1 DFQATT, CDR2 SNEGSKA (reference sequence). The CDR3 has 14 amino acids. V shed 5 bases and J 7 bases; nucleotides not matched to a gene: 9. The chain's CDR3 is CSALTSGSIGEQYF. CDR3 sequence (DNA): TGCAGTGCTTTGACTAGCGGGAGTATTGGGGAGCAGTACTTC.

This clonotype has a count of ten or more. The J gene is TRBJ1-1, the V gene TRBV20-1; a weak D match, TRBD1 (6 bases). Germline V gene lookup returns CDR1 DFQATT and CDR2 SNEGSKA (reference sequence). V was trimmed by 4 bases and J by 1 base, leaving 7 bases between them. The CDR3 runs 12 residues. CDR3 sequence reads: CSAKQGNTEAFF. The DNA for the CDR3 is TGCAGTGCTAAACAGGGGAACACTGAAGCTTTCTTT.

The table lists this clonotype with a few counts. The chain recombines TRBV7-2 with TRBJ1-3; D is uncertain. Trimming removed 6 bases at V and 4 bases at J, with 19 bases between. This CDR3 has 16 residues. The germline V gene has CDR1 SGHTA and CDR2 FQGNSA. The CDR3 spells CASSYHRTAGGNTIYF. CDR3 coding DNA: TGTGCCAGCAGTTACCATAGGACCGCAGGAGGAAACACCATATATTTT.

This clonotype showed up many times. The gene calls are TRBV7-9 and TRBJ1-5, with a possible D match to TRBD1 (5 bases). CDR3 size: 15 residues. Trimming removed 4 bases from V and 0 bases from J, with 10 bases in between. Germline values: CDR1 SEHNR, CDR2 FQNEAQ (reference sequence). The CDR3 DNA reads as TGTGCCAGCAGCTCGGGACTGGATAGCAATCAGCCCCAGCATTTT. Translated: CASSSGLDSNQPQHF.

Written as DNA, the CDR3 is TGTGCCACCAGCGGGGGAGGAGCGGGGATGGGTCAGCCCCAGCATTTT. Amino acid sequence: CATSGGGAGMGQPQHF. This chain links TRBV24-1 with TRBJ1-5, with D possibly matching TRBD1 (5 bases). Trimming took 7 bases from V and 6 from J, leaving 21 bases between them. The CDR3 has 16 residues. CDR1 and CDR2 from the germline V gene are KGHDR and SFDVKD.

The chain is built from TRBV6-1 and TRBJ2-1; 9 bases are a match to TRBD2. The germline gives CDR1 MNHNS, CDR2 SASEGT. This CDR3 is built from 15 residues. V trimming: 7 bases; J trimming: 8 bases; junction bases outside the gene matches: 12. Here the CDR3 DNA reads TGTGCCAGCATTCTCTCTAGCGGGGTGGTCGATGAGCAGTTCTTC. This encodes CASILSSGVVDEQFF.

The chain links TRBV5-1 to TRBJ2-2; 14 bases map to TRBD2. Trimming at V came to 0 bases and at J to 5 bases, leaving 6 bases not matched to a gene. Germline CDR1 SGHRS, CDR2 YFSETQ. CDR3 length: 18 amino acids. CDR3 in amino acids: CASSLGLAGGPRTGELFF. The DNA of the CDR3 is TGCGCCAGCAGCTTGGGACTAGCGGGAGGGCCGAGAACCGGGGAGCTGTTTTTT.

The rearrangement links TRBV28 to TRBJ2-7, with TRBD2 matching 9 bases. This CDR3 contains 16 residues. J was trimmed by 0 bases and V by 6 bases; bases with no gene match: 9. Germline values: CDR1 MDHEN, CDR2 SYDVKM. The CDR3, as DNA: TGTGCCAGCAGCTTAGCGGGAGCGATCCTCTCCTACGAGCAGTACTTC. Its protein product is CASSLAGAILSYEQYF.

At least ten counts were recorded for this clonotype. The CDR3 DNA follows: TGCGCCAGCAGCCTAGGAGTCAGTAGCAATCAGCCCCAGCATTTT. This codes for CASSLGVSSNQPQHF. The gene calls are TRBV5-1 and TRBJ1-5; D uncertain. The CDR3 consists of 15 residues. V was shortened by 4 bases and J by 0 bases, with 11 bases between the two germline ends. Per germline, CDR1 SGHRS and CDR2 YFSETQ.

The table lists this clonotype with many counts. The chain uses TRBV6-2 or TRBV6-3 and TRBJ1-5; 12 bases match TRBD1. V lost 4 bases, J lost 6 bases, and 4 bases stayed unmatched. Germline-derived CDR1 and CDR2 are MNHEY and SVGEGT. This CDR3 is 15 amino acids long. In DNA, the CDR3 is TGTGCCAGCAGTTCGGGACAGGGGGCCGGTCAGCCCCAGCATTTT. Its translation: CASSSGQGAGQPQHF.

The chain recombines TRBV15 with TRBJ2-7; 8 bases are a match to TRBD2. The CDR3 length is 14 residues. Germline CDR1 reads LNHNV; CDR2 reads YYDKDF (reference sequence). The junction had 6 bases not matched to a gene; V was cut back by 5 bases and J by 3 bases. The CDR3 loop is CATSVSGSDYEQYF. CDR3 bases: TGTGCCACCAGCGTCAGCGGGAGCGACTACGAGCAGTACTTC.

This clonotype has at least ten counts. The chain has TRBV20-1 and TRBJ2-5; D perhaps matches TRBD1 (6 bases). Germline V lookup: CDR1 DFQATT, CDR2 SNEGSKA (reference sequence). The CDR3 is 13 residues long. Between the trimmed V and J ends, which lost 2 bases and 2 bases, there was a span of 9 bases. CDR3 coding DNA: TGCAGTGCTAGACAGGGGTTGCAAGAGACCCAGTACTTC. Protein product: CSARQGLQETQYF.

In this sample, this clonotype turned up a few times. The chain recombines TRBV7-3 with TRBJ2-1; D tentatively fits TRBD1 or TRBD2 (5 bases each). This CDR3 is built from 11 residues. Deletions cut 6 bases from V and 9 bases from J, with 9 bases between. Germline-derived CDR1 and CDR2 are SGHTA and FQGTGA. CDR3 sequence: CASSYGTEQFF. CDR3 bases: TGTGCCAGCAGTTACGGGACTGAGCAGTTCTTC.

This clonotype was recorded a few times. The CDR3 spells CASSEASWETQYF. CDR3 nucleotides: TGCGCCAGCAGCGAGGCTAGCTGGGAGACCCAGTACTTC. This chain connects TRBV4-3 to TRBJ2-5, with D perhaps matching TRBD2 (5 bases). Germline values: CDR1 LGHNA, CDR2 YSLEER. The CDR3 consists of 13 residues. Trimming took 5 bases from V and 5 from J, leaving 12 bases between them.

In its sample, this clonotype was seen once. CDR3 coding DNA: TGTGCCAGCAGCCAAGACAATGGCGGGGCCTACGAGCAGTACTTC. This translates into CASSQDNGGAYEQYF. The chain employs TRBV3-1 and TRBJ2-7, with TRBD2 as a possible D gene (6 bases). Germline values: CDR1 LGHDT, CDR2 YNNKEL (reference sequence). This CDR3 spans 15 amino acids. The ends were cut back, 0 bases at V and 2 bases at J, with 11 bases in the middle.

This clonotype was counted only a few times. The CDR3 sequence is CASSGGGPSGNTIYF. CDR3 sequence (DNA): TGTGCCAGCAGCGGAGGGGGACCCTCTGGAAACACCATATATTTT. The V and J genes are TRBV11-1 and TRBJ1-3, with D tentatively TRBD1 (6 bases). This CDR3 has 15 residues. Germline loops: CDR1 SGHAT, CDR2 FQDESV (reference sequence). V was trimmed by 5 bases and J by 0 bases, leaving 11 bases between them. Supplemented by reference TRBV11-1 and TRBJ1-3, the full variable domain reads EAEVAQSPRYKITEKSQAVAFWCDPISGHATLYWYRQILGQGPELLVQFQDESVVDDSQLPKDRFSAERLKGVDSTLKIQPAELGDSAMYLCASSGGGPSGNTIYFGEGSWLTVV.

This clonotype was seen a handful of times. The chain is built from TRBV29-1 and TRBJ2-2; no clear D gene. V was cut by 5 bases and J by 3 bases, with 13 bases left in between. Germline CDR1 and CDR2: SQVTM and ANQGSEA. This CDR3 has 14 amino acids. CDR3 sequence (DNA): TGCAGCGTTTCCTCCGGGCAGCACACCGGGGAGCTGTTTTTT. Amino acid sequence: CSVSSGQHTGELFF.

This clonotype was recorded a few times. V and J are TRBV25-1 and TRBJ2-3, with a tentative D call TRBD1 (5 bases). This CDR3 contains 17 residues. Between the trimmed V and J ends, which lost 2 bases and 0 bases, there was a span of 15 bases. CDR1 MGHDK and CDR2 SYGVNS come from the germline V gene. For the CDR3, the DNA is TGTGCCAGCAGTGAAGGGGCCTCGGAAACTAGCACAGATACGCAGTATTTT. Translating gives CASSEGASETSTDTQYF.

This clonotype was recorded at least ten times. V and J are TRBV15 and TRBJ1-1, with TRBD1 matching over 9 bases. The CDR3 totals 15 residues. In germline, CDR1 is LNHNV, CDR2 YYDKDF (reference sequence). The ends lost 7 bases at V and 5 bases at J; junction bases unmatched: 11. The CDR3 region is CATTIQGAVWTEAFF. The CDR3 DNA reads TGTGCCACCACCATACAGGGGGCCGTGTGGACTGAAGCTTTCTTT.

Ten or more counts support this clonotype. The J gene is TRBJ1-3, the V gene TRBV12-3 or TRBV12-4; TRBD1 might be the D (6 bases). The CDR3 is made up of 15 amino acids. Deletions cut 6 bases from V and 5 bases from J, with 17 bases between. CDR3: CASRKTGYRRNTIYF. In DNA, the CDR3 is TGTGCCAGCAGAAAAACAGGGTATAGAAGAAACACCATATATTTT.